This T cell receptor beta chain is drawn from a study of blood T cell repertoires in COVID-19. Turning to the study itself: The study drew acute and convalescent COVID-19 samples from the United States, Italy and Spain.

Trimming cost V 4 bases and J 2 bases; bases outside gene matches: 8. The CDR3 extends over 17 amino acids. The germline CDR1 and CDR2 sequences are SGHRS and YFSETQ. TCRdb keeps only in-frame clones here, not all; method: immunoSEQ multiplex PCR. The sample has some 40,000 clones; more than 80% are singletons. This clone was found a few times. The V and J genes are TRBV5-1 and TRBJ2-1; 11 positions agree with TRBD2. The TCR comes from a man in his fifties with COVID-19, enrolled during active disease. The material sequenced was peripheral blood. CDR3 nucleotide sequence: TGCGCCAGCAGCGTTACTAGCGGGAGAGGAGCCTACAATGAGCAGTTCTTC. Protein product: CASSVTSGRGAYNEQFF.